These 21 T cell receptor beta chains were all obtained from the same sample, sequenced in a study of cytomegalovirus exposure and HLA in healthy donors. The study ran its PCR with 60 Vbeta and 13 Jbeta primers. TCRdb keeps only in-frame clones here, not all; method: immunoSEQ multiplex PCR. The sample has around 180,000 clones, roughly 80% seen once. The sample taken for sequencing was PBMCs. All receptors derive from a woman aged 25-40 years in good health and CMV-seropositive.

The CDR3 DNA is TGCAGTGCTAGAGTTCAGGACGAGCAGTACTTC. Amino acid sequence: CSARVQDEQYF. The J gene is TRBJ2-7, the V gene TRBV20-1; D not resolved. Trimming pared 1 base from V and 5 bases from J, leaving 6 bases between. Germline CDR1 DFQATT, CDR2 SNEGSKA (reference sequence). The CDR3 has 11 residues.

CDR3 amino acids: CASSQEQGRERPQHF. The DNA of the CDR3 is TGTGCCAGCAGCCAAGAACAGGGAAGGGAGCGGCCCCAGCATTTT. This chain links TRBV4-2 with TRBJ1-5; perhaps TRBD1 as D (6 bases). CDR1 LGHNA and CDR2 YNFKEQ come from the germline V gene. V shed 0 bases and J shed 9 bases, with 15 bases lying between them. This CDR3 is 15 amino acids long.

V is TRBV19 and J is TRBJ2-7; D is unclear. The ends were cut back, 5 bases at V and 3 bases at J, with 8 bases in the middle. This CDR3 spans 12 amino acids. Germline V gene data show CDR1 as LNHDA and CDR2 as SQIVND (reference sequence). The CDR3 nucleotides read TGTGCCAGTAGTCCCAACAGCTACGAGCAGTACTTC. Translation: CASSPNSYEQYF.

This chain uses TRBV27 with TRBJ1-4; 9 bases match TRBD1. Trimming took 3 bases from V and 6 from J; bases not matched to a gene: 5. The CDR3 totals 15 residues. Germline-derived CDR1 and CDR2 are MNHEY and SMNVEV (reference sequence). The CDR3 DNA follows: TGTGCCAGCAGTTTCCGGACAGGGGTTGATGAAAAACTGTTTTTT. As protein: CASSFRTGVDEKLFF.

This clone was counted a few times. This chain uses TRBV6-5 with TRBJ1-1, with a tentative D call TRBD1 (5 bases). The CDR3 has 11 amino acids. Germline V lookup: CDR1 MNHEY, CDR2 SVGAGI. The V gene lost 8 bases and the J gene lost 4 bases, with 8 bases spanning the gap. The CDR3 reads CASFGGTEAFF. Here the CDR3 DNA reads TGTGCCAGCTTCGGGGGCACTGAAGCTTTCTTT.

This clone was detected a few times. The rearrangement links TRBV5-6 to TRBJ1-5, with D perhaps matching TRBD1 (5 bases). Germline CDR1 and CDR2: SGHDT and YYEEEE. CDR3 length equals 16 residues. Trimming took off 2 bases at V and 0 bases at J, with 12 bases between the two ends. The CDR3 DNA follows: TGTGCCAGCAGCTTCTGGGCAGGGTATAGCAATCAGCCCCAGCATTTT. This sequence encodes CASSFWAGYSNQPQHF.

J is TRBJ1-1 and V is TRBV20-1; unclear D gene. The V gene's germline CDR1 is DFQATT and CDR2 SNEGSKA (reference sequence). CDR3 size: 11 residues. The DNA for the CDR3 is TGCACCTCGGGAGGTAGCACTGAAGCTTTCTTT. Amino acid sequence: CTSGGSTEAFF.

This clone was counted a few times. The CDR3: CASTGAYEKLFF. Here the CDR3 DNA reads TGTGCCAGCACAGGGGCTTACGAAAAACTGTTTTTT. The chain couples TRBV6-1 to TRBJ1-4; tentative D call: TRBD1 (6 bases). V gave up 7 bases and J gave up 8 bases, with 11 bases separating them. Looked up from germline, CDR1 is MNHNS and CDR2 is SASEGT. There are 12 residues in the CDR3.

The chain carries TRBV6-5 and TRBJ1-2, with D tentatively TRBD1 (5 bases). Germline V gives CDR1 MNHEY, CDR2 SVGAGI. This CDR3 is 14 amino acids long. The V end was cut by 6 bases, the J end by 10 bases, with 21 bases between. The CDR3 DNA follows: TGTGCCAGCAGCCGCACACTTAGGGGATCCTACTACACCTTC. Protein sequence: CASSRTLRGSYYTF.

The chain carries TRBV14 and TRBJ2-3; 10 bases are a match to TRBD2. Germline loops: CDR1 SGHDN, CDR2 FVKESK. The CDR3 is made up of 15 amino acids. Trimming at V came to 6 bases and at J to 2 bases, leaving 5 bases not matched to a gene. The CDR3 protein is CASSRTSGVTDTQYF. For the CDR3, the DNA is TGTGCCAGCAGTCGGACTAGCGGCGTCACAGATACGCAGTATTTT.

This clone occurred a few times. The rearrangement joins TRBV19 to TRBJ2-5; D call uncertain. Per the germline V gene, CDR1 is LNHDA and CDR2 is SQIVND (reference sequence). The CDR3 has 12 amino acids. Trimming pared 1 base from V and 5 bases from J, leaving 5 bases between. CDR3 DNA: TGTGCCAGTAGTATAGCCGGGGAGACCCAGTACTTC. Translating gives CASSIAGETQYF.

The chain combines TRBV4-3 with TRBJ2-7; no definite D call. The CDR3 has 15 amino acids. Trimming removed 1 base from V and 2 bases from J, with 12 bases in between. The germline V gene has CDR1 LGHNA and CDR2 YSLEER. The CDR3: CASSQARLRTYEQYF. CDR3 bases: TGCGCCAGCAGCCAAGCCCGTTTGAGGACCTACGAGCAGTACTTC.

The rearrangement uses TRBV28 and TRBJ1-5; the match to TRBD1 covers 9 bases. The CDR3 is 17 residues long. The trim removed 2 bases at V and 5 bases at J, leaving 10 bases unmatched. The germline gives CDR1 MDHEN, CDR2 SYDVKM. Here the CDR3 DNA reads TGTGCCAGCAGTTTAAGGTTTTGGGACAGGGAATATCAGCCCCAGCATTTT. This sequence encodes CASSLRFWDREYQPQHF.

The chain employs TRBV21-1 and TRBJ2-1; the D segment call TRBD2 is taken from the table without a DNA check. TRBV21-1 is a pseudogene. This CDR3 is built from 18 residues. CDR3 DNA: TGTGCCAGCAGCCAGGGACTAGCGGGGGGGCCTTCCTACAATGAGCAGTTCTTC. Its protein is CASSQGLAGGPSYNEQFF.

This clone was seen only a few times. This chain joins TRBV7-9 and TRBJ2-7, with 9 positions matching TRBD2. Germline V CDR1 and CDR2: SEHNR, FQNEAQ (reference sequence). Trimming took 3 bases from V and 3 from J; bases not matched to a gene: 3. The CDR3 has 14 residues. The chain's CDR3 is CASSLGLAFYEQYF. The DNA of the CDR3 is TGTGCCAGCAGCTTGGGACTAGCTTTCTACGAGCAGTACTTC.

The chain combines TRBV5-1 with TRBJ2-7; D unresolved. The length of the CDR3 is 14 residues. With 0 bases removed from V and 2 bases from J, the gap between germline ends came to 9 bases. The V gene's germline CDR1 is SGHRS and CDR2 YFSETQ. The CDR3 loop is CASSLAQPTYEQYF. Here the CDR3 DNA reads TGCGCCAGCAGCTTGGCGCAACCTACCTACGAGCAGTACTTC.

The chain couples TRBV9 to TRBJ2-5, with TRBD2 matching over 12 bases. This CDR3 comprises 14 residues. V lost 2 bases to trimming and J lost 4 bases; unmatched junction nucleotides: 0. CDR1 is SGDLS and CDR2 is YYNGEE in the germline V gene. The CDR3 spells CASSVTSGGETQYF. CDR3 DNA sequence: TGTGCCAGCAGCGTGACTAGCGGGGGAGAGACCCAGTACTTC.

V usage is TRBV28 and J usage is TRBJ2-7, with D perhaps TRBD1 (6 bases). V was shortened by 10 bases and J by 5 bases, with 15 bases between the two germline ends. This CDR3 is built from 12 residues. From germline, CDR1 is MDHEN and CDR2 SYDVKM. This CDR3 is CATRGAPDEQYF. The CDR3 DNA reads as TGTGCCACCAGGGGAGCCCCCGACGAGCAGTACTTC.

The chain couples TRBV7-6 to TRBJ2-1; the D gene is possibly TRBD2 (6 bases). The V gene's germline CDR1 is SGHVS and CDR2 FNYEAQ. This CDR3 has 16 residues. Trimming took off 4 bases at V and 0 bases at J, with 13 bases between the two ends. The CDR3 nucleotides are TGTGCCAGCAGCTCTACCGGGGGAAGCTCCTACAATGAGCAGTTCTTC. Translating gives CASSSTGGSSYNEQFF.

The gene calls are TRBV5-6 and TRBJ2-5; possible D gene TRBD2, 6 bases. The V end was cut by 7 bases, the J end by 3 bases, with 7 bases between. This CDR3 is 11 amino acids long. CDR1 and CDR2 from the germline V gene are SGHDT and YYEEEE. The chain's CDR3 is CASQREETQYF. In DNA form, the CDR3 reads TGTGCCAGCCAGCGGGAAGAGACCCAGTACTTC.

A single count supports this clone. This sequence joins TRBV19 and TRBJ1-3, with D unresolved. Germline loops: CDR1 LNHDA, CDR2 SQIVND (reference sequence). V was pared by 5 bases and J by 0 bases, with 8 bases between. The CDR3 sequence is 14 residues long. CDR3 nucleotides: TGTGCCAGTAGTTTCCTAGACTCTGGAAACACCATATATTTT. Translated, it gives CASSFLDSGNTIYF.